This T cell receptor (beta chain) was recovered during a study of graft-versus-host responses after intestinal transplantation. Repertoires were generated with immunoSEQ multiplex PCR, while TCRdb's copy carries only in-frame clones and drops some. The repertoire includes approximately 10,000 clones, approximately 90% of them detected once, and approximately 9.9% sits in the top ten. The germline CDR1 and CDR2 sequences are MGHRA and YSYEKL. The J segment lost 16 bases and the V segment lost 3 bases, leaving 17 bases of the junction unmatched. The CDR3 is 15 amino acids. Here the sequenced sample was PBMCs, taken 242 days after intestinal transplant. The TCR originated in a human patient who received an intestinal transplant, so some T cells may come from the graft donor. The chain links TRBV4-1 to TRBJ2-1; 8 bases map to TRBD2. CDR3 in amino acids: CASSQARLAGRLNFF. CDR3 bases: TGCGCCAGCAGCCAGGCTCGATTAGCGGGACGTTTAAACTTCTTC.